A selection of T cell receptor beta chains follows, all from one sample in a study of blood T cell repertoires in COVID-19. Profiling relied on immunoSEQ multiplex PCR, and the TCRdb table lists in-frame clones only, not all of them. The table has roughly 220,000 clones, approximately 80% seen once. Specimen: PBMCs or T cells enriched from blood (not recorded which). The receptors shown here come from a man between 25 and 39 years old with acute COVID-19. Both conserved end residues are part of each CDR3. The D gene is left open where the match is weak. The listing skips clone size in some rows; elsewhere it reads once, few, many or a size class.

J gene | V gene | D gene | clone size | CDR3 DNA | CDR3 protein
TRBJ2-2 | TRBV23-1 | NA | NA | TGCGCCAGCAGGGACTGCGCGAACACCGGGGAGCTGTTTTTT | CASRDCANTGELFF
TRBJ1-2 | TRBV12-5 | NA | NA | TGTGCTAGTGGTTCCGGGACTTCCACTGCTGGCTACACCTTC | CASGSGTSTAGYTF
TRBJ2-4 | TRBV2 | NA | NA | TGTGCCAGCAGTGAAGCGCGGACTCCCGGAAACATTCAGTACTTC | CASSEARTPGNIQYF
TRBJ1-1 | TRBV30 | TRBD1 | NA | TGTGCCTGGGTAACCTCAGGGGGAGAAGCTTTCTTT | CAWVTSGGEAFF
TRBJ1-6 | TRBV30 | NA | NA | TGTGCCTGGAGTGTACAGGGTGATTCACCCCTCCACTTT | CAWSVQGDSPLHF
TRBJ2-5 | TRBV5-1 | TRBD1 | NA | TGCGCCAGCAGCCCAGCAGGGGGCCGGGAGACCCAGTACTTC | CASSPAGGRETQYF
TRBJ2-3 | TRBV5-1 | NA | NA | TGCGCCAGCAGCGTACCTCTAGCGTCAGATACGCAGTATTTT | CASSVPLASDTQYF
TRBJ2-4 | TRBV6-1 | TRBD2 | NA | TGTGCCAGCAGTGATTCTTGGGGGGGAGCCAAAAACATTCAGTACTTC | CASSDSWGGAKNIQYF
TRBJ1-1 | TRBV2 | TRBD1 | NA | TGTGCCAGCAGTAATAGACAGGGGAGGAGCACTGAAGCTTTCTTT | CASSNRQGRSTEAFF
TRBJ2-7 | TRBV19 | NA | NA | TGTGCCAGTAGTATGCGTTCTCTCTATGTAGGGGATCCCTCCTACGAGCAGTACTTC | CASSMRSLYVGDPSYEQYF
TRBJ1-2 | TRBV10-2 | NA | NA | TGCGCCAGCAGAGGGGTGGACTATGGCTACACCTTC | CASRGVDYGYTF
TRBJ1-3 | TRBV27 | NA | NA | TGTGCCAGCAGTTTAACAGGGCTCTCTGGAAACACCATATATTTT | CASSLTGLSGNTIYF
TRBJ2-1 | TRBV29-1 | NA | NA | TGCAGCGTATTGACTGGTAGCTCCTACAATGAGCAGTTCTTC | CSVLTGSSYNEQFF
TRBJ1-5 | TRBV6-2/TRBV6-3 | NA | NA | TGTGCCAGCAGCCGCACCATACAGCAGCCCCAGCCCCAGCATTTT | CASSRTIQQPQPQHF
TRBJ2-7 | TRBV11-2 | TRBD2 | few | TGTGCCAGCAGCCGGCCCCCGGCTAGCGGGGGGCGAACCTACGAGCAGTACTTC | CASSRPPASGGRTYEQYF
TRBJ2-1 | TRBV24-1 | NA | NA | TGTGCCACCAGTGGTGGGGCAGCCCTGGGGCAGTTCTTC | CATSGGAALGQFF
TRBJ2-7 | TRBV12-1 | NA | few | TGTGCCAGCAGCTTGGTCCGGGACAGACTTTCCTACGAGCAGTACTTC | CASSLVRDRLSYEQYF
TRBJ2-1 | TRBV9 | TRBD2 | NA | TGTGCCAGCAGCGCTCTAGCGGGGGGGAGCGATGAGCAGTTCTTC | CASSALAGGSDEQFF
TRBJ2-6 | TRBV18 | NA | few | TGTGCCAGCTCACCATCGGGCTCTGGGGCCAACGTCCTGACTTTC | CASSPSGSGANVLTF
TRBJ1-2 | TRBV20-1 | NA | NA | TGCAGTGCTAGGAGTGGGAGTGGCTACACCTTC | CSARSGSGYTF
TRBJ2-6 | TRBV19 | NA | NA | TGTGCCAGTAGTTCAACGAGAACAGGTGCCGGGGCCAACGTCCTGACTTTC | CASSSTRTGAGANVLTF
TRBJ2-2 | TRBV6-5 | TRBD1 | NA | TGTGCCAGCAGATGGACAGGGGCCGGGGAGCTGTTTTTT | CASRWTGAGELFF
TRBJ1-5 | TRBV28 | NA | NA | TGTGCCAGCAGAAAGGGGGTTTGGGGCAATCAGCCCCAGCATTTT | CASRKGVWGNQPQHF
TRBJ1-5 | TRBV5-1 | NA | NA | TGCGCCAGCAGCTTGGGTCCGGAGGGCAATCAGCCCCAGCATTTT | CASSLGPEGNQPQHF
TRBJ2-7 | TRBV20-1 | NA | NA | TGCAGTGCTAGTGACCCGGGCTACGAGCAGTACTTC | CSASDPGYEQYF
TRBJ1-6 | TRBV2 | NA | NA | TGTGCCAGCAGGAAGGGGGACGGCAGAAATTCACCCCTCCACTTT | CASRKGDGRNSPLHF